The TCR beta chain under discussion was sequenced for a study of blood T cell repertoires in COVID-19. On the study more broadly: Specimens from acute and convalescent COVID-19 originated in the United States, Italy and Spain. From T cells, B-cell-depleted T cells, or PBMCs came the material, which was cDNA or gDNA.

Study processing details: Amplifying reference gene primers gave estimates of nucleated cell counts. The repertoire was sequenced with immunoSEQ multiplex PCR; TCRdb's copy has only in-frame clones and lacks some. Clone size and V and J calls were adopted from that table, with D and trimming inferred from the DNA. The sample holds some 250,000 clones, approximately 84% seen once. Germline V gene sequence: CDR1 SEHNR, CDR2 FQNEAQ (reference sequence). Trimming removed 1 base at V and 2 bases at J, with 9 bases between. The CDR3 covers 15 residues. The sequenced sample was peripheral blood. This clonotype was sampled from a man aged 45 to 65 with active or convalescent COVID-19. J is TRBJ1-5 and V is TRBV7-9; maybe TRBD1 (5 bases). The CDR3 DNA is TGTGCCAGCAGCTTAGGGGGGGAGGGCAATCAGCCCCAGCATTTT. It is translated as CASSLGGEGNQPQHF.